The present T cell receptor beta chain was sequenced within a study of cytomegalovirus exposure and HLA in healthy donors. In the case of this clone: Its antigen is currently unknown.

Whole-study results and caveats: Relative to the roughly 700-donor mean, N-insertions were reportedly fewer in an Asian-associated ancestry cluster in a later analysis.

Use of 60 Vbeta and 13 Jbeta primers characterized the PCR. Produced via immunoSEQ multiplex PCR; TCRdb's table is partial and in-frame only. The table lists about 160,000 clones, about 79% of them singletons. Each donor was nominally healthy when sampled (though unrecorded immune exposures were likely). Sequencing input: PBMCs. The origin of this receptor is a man aged 50-59 years in good health and CMV-seropositive.

CDR3 in DNA: TGTGCCAGCAGCGTAGACCCCCGGACAGGGGGGTCCGGAGGCTACACCTTC. Translating gives CASSVDPRTGGSGGYTF. The rearrangement joins TRBV9 to TRBJ1-2; 10 positions agree with TRBD1. Germline-derived CDR1 and CDR2 are SGDLS and YYNGEE. V was pared by 0 bases and J by 8 bases, with 13 bases of the junction left unmatched. This CDR3 is 17 amino acids long.